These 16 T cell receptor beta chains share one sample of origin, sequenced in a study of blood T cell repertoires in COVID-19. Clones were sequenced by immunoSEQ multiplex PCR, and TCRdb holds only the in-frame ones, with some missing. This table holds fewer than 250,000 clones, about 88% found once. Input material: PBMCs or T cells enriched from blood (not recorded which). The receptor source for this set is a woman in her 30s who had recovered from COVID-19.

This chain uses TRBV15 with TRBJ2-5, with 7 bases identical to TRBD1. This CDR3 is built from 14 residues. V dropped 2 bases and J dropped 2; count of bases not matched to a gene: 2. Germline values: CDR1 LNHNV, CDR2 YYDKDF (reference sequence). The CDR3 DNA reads TGTGCCACCAGCAGAATGGGACAGCAAGAGACCCAGTACTTC. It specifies CATSRMGQQETQYF.

The CDR3 DNA reads as TGTGCCAGCAGCTTCTCGGGACAGGGGGCGATTGGCTACACCTTC. Its translation: CASSFSGQGAIGYTF. The chain uses TRBV5-6 and TRBJ1-2; TRBD1 matches at 12 bases. The germline gives CDR1 SGHDT, CDR2 YYEEEE. The CDR3 has 15 residues. Germline trimming cut 2 bases from V and 7 bases from J; bases unmatched to any gene: 6.

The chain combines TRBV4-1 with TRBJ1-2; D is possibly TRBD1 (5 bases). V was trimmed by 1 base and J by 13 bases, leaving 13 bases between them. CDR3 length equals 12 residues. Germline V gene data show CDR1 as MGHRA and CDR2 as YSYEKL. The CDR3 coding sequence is TGCGCCAGCAGCCAAGGGGGCGAACCTTCCACCTTC. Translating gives CASSQGGEPSTF.

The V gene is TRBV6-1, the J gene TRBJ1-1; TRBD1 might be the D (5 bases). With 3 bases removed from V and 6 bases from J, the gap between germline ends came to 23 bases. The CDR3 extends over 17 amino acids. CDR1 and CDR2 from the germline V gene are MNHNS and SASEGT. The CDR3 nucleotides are TGTGCCAGCAGTGATCCGCCTAGGAGGGCATTAGGGGCTGAAGCTTTCTTT. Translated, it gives CASSDPPRRALGAEAFF.

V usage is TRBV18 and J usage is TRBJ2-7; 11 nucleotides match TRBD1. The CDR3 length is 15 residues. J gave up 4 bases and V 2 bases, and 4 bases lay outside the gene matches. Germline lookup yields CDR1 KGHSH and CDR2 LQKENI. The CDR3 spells CASSPGTGGKYEQYV. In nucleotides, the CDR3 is TGTGCCAGCTCACCAGGGACAGGGGGAAAATACGAGCAGTACGTC.

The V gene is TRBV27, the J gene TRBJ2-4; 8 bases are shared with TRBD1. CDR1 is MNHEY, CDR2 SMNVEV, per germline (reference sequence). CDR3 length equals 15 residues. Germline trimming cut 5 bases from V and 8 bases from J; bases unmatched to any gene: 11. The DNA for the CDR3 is TGTGCCAGCAGTGAGACAGGGGCGCGTCGAGACATTCAGTACTTC. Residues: CASSETGARRDIQYF.

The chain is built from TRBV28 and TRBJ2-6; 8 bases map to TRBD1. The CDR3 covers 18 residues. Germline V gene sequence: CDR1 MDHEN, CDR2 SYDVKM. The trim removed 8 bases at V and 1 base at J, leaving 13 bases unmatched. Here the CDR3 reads CASLGSGGAGSGANVLTF. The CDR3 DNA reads TGTGCCAGCTTAGGATCAGGGGGCGCGGGGTCTGGGGCCAACGTCCTGACTTTC.

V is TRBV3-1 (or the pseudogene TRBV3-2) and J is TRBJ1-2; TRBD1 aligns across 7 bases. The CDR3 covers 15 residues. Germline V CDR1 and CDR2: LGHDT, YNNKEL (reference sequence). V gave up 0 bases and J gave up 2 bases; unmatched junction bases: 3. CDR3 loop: CASSQDKGANYGYTF. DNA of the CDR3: TGTGCCAGCAGCCAAGATAAGGGGGCGAACTATGGCTACACCTTC.

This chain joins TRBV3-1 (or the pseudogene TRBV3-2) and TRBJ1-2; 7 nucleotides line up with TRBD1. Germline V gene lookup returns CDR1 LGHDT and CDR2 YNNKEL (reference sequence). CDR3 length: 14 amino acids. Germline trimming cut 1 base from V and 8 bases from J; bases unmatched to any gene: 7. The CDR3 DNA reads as TGTGCCAGCAGCCAAGGCCTTAACAGGGGAGGCTACACCTTC. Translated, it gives CASSQGLNRGGYTF.

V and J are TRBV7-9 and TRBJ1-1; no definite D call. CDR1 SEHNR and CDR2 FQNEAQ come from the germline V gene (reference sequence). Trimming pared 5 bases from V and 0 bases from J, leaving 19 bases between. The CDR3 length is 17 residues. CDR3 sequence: CASSIAWKREVNTEAFF. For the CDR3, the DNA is TGTGCCAGCAGCATCGCATGGAAGAGGGAGGTGAACACTGAAGCTTTCTTT.

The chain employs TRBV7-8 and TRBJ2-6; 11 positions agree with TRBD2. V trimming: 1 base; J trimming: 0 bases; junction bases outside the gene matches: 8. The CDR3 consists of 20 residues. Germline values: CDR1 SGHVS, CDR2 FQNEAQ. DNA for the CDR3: TGTGCCAGCAGCTTAGTCGGACTAGCGGGTGTCGACTCTGGGGCCAACGTCCTGACTTTC. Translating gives CASSLVGLAGVDSGANVLTF.

The CDR3 coding sequence is TGTGCCAGCAGTGACGACAGGGGTTGGGATGAGCAGTTCTTC. Protein product: CASSDDRGWDEQFF. V is TRBV6-1 and J is TRBJ2-1; 8 positions agree with TRBD1. The CDR3 extends over 14 amino acids. Unmatched junction bases numbered 6, after V lost 3 bases and J lost 8 bases. CDR1 MNHNS and CDR2 SASEGT come from the germline V gene.

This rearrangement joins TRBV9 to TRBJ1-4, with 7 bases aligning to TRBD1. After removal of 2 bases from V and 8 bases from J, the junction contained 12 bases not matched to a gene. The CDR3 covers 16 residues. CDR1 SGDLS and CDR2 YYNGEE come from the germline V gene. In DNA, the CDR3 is TGTGCCAGCAGCGTGGGGTTACAGGGGCGGTCCGAAAAACTGTTTTTT. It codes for CASSVGLQGRSEKLFF.

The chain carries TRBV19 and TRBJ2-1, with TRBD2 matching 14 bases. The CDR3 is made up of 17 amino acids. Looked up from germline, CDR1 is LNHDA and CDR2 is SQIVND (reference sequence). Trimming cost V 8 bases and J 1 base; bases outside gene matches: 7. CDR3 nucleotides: TGTGCCAGTGCGCGACTAGCGGGAGGGCCATCCTACAATGAGCAGTTCTTC. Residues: CASARLAGGPSYNEQFF.

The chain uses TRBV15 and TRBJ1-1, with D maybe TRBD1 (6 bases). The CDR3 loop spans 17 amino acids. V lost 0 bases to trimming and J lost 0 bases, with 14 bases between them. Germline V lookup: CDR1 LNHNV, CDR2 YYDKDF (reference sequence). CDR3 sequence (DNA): TGTGCCACCAGCAGAGACAGGGGAGCAAGCATGAACACTGAAGCTTTCTTT. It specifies CATSRDRGASMNTEAFF.

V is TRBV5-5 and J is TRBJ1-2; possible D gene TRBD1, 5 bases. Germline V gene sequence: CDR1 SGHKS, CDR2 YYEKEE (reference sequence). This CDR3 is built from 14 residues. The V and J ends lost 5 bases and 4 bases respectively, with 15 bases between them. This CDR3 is CASRATQGRYGYTF. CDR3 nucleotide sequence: TGTGCCAGCAGGGCTACCCAGGGTCGCTATGGCTACACCTTC.